This is a list of T cell receptor beta chains from one sample in a study of blood T cell repertoires in COVID-19. Using immunoSEQ multiplex PCR, the repertoire was profiled, and TCRdb retains in-frame clones only, with some absent. The sample holds fewer than 400,000 clones; about 90% are singletons and the top ten take about 1.7%. Material: PBMCs or T cells enriched from blood (not recorded which). The receptors stem from a woman in her 30s who had recovered from COVID-19. Both conserved end residues are part of each CDR3. The D gene is left open where the match is weak. Clone size is shown for a subset of rows, as once, few, many or a class of expanded clone.

j_call,clone_size,v_call,d_call,cdr3_nt,cdr3_aa
TRBJ1-2,-,TRBV7-2,TRBD1,TGTGCCAGCAGCCCCCTGTTAAACAGGGGCCCAGCTAACTATGGCTACACCTTC,CASSPLLNRGPANYGYTF
TRBJ1-6,-,TRBV7-2,TRBD1,TGTGCCAGCAGCACAGGGGGAATCGGTAATTCACCCCTCCACTTT,CASSTGGIGNSPLHF
TRBJ1-1,-,TRBV18,-,TGTGCCAGCTCAAGAGGGACACAGAACACTGAAGCTTTCTTT,CASSRGTQNTEAFF
TRBJ2-7,-,TRBV6-5,-,TGTGCCAGCAGTTACTCTTCTGAATCGAACACCTACGAGCAGTACTTC,CASSYSSESNTYEQYF
TRBJ2-2,-,TRBV7-8,TRBD2,TGTGCCAGCAGCACCATAGCGGGAGGCGGGGAGCTGTTTTTT,CASSTIAGGGELFF
TRBJ1-5,few,TRBV30,TRBD1,TGTGCCTGGGACAGGGATAATCAGCCCCAGCATTTT,CAWDRDNQPQHF
TRBJ2-3,-,TRBV7-9,-,TGTGCCAGCAGCCGAGCCGACACTAGTCCGACGCAGTATTTT,CASSRADTSPTQYF
TRBJ1-2,-,TRBV29-1,-,TGCAGCGTGTACCGGGACTCATACTTTGGGGACTATGGCTACACCTTC,CSVYRDSYFGDYGYTF
TRBJ1-2,-,TRBV7-9,-,TGTGCCAGCAGCCTCGGACTTACACCTAACTATGGCTACACCTTC,CASSLGLTPNYGYTF
TRBJ2-1,-,TRBV5-6,TRBD1,TGTGCCAGCAGCTTGGGGACAGGGAGCTACAATGAGCAGTTCTTC,CASSLGTGSYNEQFF
TRBJ2-2,-,TRBV10-3,TRBD1,TGTGCCATCAGTTTGGGACAGGGGGGTTCCGGGGAGCTGTTTTTT,CAISLGQGGSGELFF
TRBJ2-7,-,TRBV10-1,-,TGCGCCACCGGCGGGCCATGCCCCTACGAGCAGTACTTC,CATGGPCPYEQYF
TRBJ1-1,few,TRBV5-1,-,TGCGCCAGCAGCTTGGGAACAGGTTTCACTGAAGCTTTCTTT,CASSLGTGFTEAFF
TRBJ2-7,-,TRBV11-2,-,TGTGCCAGCAGCTTTCGCGTAGGCGCAGCGTACGAGCAGTACTTC,CASSFRVGAAYEQYF
TRBJ2-2,few,TRBV7-3,-,TGTGCCAGCAGCCGAACCAGCACCGGGGAGCTGTTTTTT,CASSRTSTGELFF
TRBJ1-5,-,TRBV6-1,-,TGTGCCAGCAGTGAAATAGGGGGAGGCAATCAGCCCCAGCATTTT,CASSEIGGGNQPQHF
TRBJ2-3,-,TRBV28,TRBD2,TGTGCCAGCAGTTTATGGACTAGCGGAAGGAGCACAGATACGCAGTATTTT,CASSLWTSGRSTDTQYF
TRBJ1-2,once,TRBV29-1,TRBD1,TGCAGCGTTGGGGGACAGGGGGAGGGCTATGGCTACACCTTC,CSVGGQGEGYGYTF
TRBJ2-7,-,TRBV27,TRBD1,TGTGCCAGCAGTTTATCAGGGGACAGGGGGCGCGAGCAGTACTTC,CASSLSGDRGREQYF
TRBJ2-1,-,TRBV29-1,-,TGCAGCGCCCGTTCCGGGGGTAGAGATCCCTACAATGAGCAGTTCTTC,CSARSGGRDPYNEQFF
TRBJ2-3,-,TRBV9,TRBD2,TGTGCCAGCAGCGTAGGCCCGGGACTAGCGGTGACAGATACGCAGTATTTT,CASSVGPGLAVTDTQYF
TRBJ1-1,-,TRBV13,-,TGTGCCAGCAGCCCCCCCCTGGGGGGAAACCGCTCTGAAGCTTTCTTT,CASSPPLGGNRSEAFF
TRBJ2-7,-,TRBV6-1,-,TGTGCCAGCAGTGAGACCGGGACCTACGAGCAGTACTTC,CASSETGTYEQYF
TRBJ1-1,-,TRBV5-1,TRBD1,TGCGCCAGCAGCTGGGGACAGGGAAAGGCGTACACTGAAGCTTTCTTT,CASSWGQGKAYTEAFF
TRBJ1-1,-,TRBV7-3,-,TGTGCCAGCAGCTTAGACAGAGTGAACACTGAAGCTTTCTTT,CASSLDRVNTEAFF
TRBJ1-5,-,TRBV19,-,TGTGCCAGTAATTGGGGGGGGATGAGCAATCAGCCCCAGCATTTT,CASNWGGMSNQPQHF
TRBJ1-5,few,TRBV11-2,-,TGTGCCAGCAGCTTGGACAGTGGGGGAAATCAGCCCCAGCATTTT,CASSLDSGGNQPQHF
TRBJ2-2,-,TRBV7-6,TRBD1,TGTGCCAGCAGCCCCCGACAGGGATTAAACACCGGGGAGCTGTTTTTT,CASSPRQGLNTGELFF
TRBJ1-1,-,TRBV7-6,-,TGTGCCAGCAGCTTAGGGGGGCGAGGCACTGAAGCTTTCTTT,CASSLGGRGTEAFF
TRBJ1-1,-,TRBV7-9,-,TGTGCCAGCAGCTTATATTCAGAGAACACTGAAGCTTTCTTT,CASSLYSENTEAFF
TRBJ1-3,once,TRBV6-5,-,TGTGCCAGCAGTTACAACAGGGATTACGGAAACACCATATATTTT,CASSYNRDYGNTIYF
TRBJ2-1,-,TRBV19,TRBD2,TGTGCCAGTAGTATCCAGCGGGGGTACAATGAGCAGTTCTTC,CASSIQRGYNEQFF
TRBJ2-1,-,TRBV6-2/TRBV6-3,TRBD1,TGTGCCAGCAGTCAATACTCCACCTCGACAGGGCCAAATGAGCAGTTCTTC,CASSQYSTSTGPNEQFF
TRBJ1-2,-,TRBV6-5,-,TGTGCCAGCACTCAGGGTTACGGCTACACCTTC,CASTQGYGYTF
TRBJ2-7,many,TRBV27,-,TGTGCCAGCAGTGAAAATAGCTACGAGCAGTACTTC,CASSENSYEQYF
TRBJ2-2,-,TRBV18,TRBD1,TGTGCCAGCTCACCTTGGACAGGGGACGACACCGGGGAGCTGTTTTTT,CASSPWTGDDTGELFF
TRBJ1-5,-,TRBV7-2,-,TGTGCCAGCAGCCTCCAAGTCGGGGGGCCCCAGCATTTT,CASSLQVGGPQHF
TRBJ2-5,-,TRBV5-1,-,TGCGCCAGCAGCTTGGCCGGCAGGGGTAACGGAGAGACCCAGTACTTC,CASSLAGRGNGETQYF